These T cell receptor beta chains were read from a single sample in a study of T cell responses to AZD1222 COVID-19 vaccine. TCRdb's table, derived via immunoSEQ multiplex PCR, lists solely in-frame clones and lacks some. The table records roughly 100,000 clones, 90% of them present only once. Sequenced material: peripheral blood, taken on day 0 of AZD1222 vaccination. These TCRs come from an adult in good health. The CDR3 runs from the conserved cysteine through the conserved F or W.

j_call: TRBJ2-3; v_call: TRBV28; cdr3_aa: CASSFEWGSTDTQYF
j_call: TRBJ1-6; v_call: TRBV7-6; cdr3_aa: CASSLSTYNSPLHF
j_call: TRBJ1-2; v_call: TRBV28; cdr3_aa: CASSDSNYGYTF
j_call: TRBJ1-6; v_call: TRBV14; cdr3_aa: CASSRGPYPNSPLHF
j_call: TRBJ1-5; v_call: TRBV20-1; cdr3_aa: CSASPPQTGGGQPQHF
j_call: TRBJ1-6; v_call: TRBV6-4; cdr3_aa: CASSDSRTGGSPLHF
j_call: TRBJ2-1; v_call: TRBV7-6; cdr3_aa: CASSSLSSGSVYNEQFF
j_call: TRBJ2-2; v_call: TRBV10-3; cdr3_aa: CAIRGSGRTGGELFF
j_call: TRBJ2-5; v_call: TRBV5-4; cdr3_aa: CASSFGLAGGDRETQYF
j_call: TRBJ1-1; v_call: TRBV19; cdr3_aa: CASSTRANWAFF
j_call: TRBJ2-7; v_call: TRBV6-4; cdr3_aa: CASSEVGTSGIYEQYF
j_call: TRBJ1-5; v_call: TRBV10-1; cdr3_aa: CASSAMLNQPQHF
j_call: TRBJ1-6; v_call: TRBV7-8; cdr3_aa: CASSYDSSNSPLHF
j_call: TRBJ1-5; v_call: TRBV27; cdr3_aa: CASSLTSLNQPQHF
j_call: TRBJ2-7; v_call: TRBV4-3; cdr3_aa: CASSQTTSGSHEQYF
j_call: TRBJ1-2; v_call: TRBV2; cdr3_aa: CASTGSSNYGYTF
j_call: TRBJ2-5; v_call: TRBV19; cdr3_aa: CASSPPTGTQYF
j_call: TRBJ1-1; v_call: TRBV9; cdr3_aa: CASSPRPVSLNTEAFF
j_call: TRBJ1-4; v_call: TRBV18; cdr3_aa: CASSRGTAGIEKLFF
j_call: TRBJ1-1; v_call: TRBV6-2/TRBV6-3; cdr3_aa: CASSYSSGGLRTEAFF
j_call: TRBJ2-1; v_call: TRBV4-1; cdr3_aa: CASSLTLAGPNEQFF
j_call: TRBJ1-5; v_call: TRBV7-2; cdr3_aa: CASSLTGRGSQPQHF
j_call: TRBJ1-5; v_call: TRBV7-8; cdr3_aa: CASSLQGARQPQHF
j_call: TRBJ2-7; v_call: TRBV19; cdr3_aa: CASTGVPYEQYF
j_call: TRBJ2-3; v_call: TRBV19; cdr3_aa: CASKAGQQYF
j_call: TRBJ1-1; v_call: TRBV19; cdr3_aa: CASLGGANTEAFF
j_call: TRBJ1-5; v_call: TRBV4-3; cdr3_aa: CASSQEYINQPQHF
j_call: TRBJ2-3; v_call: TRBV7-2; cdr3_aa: CASSFNGGTDTQYF
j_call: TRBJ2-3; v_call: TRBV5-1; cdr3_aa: CASSGRGPTDTQYF
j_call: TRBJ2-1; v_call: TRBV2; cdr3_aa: CASSGQGQGEQFF
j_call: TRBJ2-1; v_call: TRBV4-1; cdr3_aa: CASSQGLVAGWSYNEQFF
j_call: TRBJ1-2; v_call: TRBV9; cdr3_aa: CASSVVGEGYTF
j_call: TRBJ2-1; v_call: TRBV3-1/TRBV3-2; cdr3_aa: CASSQGSALLYNEQFF
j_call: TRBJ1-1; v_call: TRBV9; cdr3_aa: CASSAPQALNTEAFF
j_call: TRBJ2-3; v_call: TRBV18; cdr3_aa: CASSPGTSADTQYF
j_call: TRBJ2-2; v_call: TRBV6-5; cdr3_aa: CASSQRRPNTGELFF
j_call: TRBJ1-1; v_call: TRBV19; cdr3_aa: CASSRTVMNTEAFF
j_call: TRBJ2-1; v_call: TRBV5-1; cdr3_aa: CASSLSLATYNEQFF
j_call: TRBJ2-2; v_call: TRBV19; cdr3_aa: CASSIGGRGGVSTGELFF
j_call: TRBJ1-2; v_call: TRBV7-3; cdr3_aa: CASSSSGDSGYTF
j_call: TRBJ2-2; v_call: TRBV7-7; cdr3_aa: CASSLGATGELFF
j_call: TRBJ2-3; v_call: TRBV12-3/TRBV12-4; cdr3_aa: CASSLRAGDTQYF
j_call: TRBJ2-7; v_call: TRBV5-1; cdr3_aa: CASTPSPGVLYF
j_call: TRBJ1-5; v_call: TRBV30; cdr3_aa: CAWGVRQPQHF
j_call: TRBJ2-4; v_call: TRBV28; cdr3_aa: CASSAGLAKNIQYF
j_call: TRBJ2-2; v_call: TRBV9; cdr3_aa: CASSGRQGATGELFF
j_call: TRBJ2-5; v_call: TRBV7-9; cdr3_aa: CASGAYQETQYF
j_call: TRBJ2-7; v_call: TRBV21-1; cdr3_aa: CASSKRGQVGQYF
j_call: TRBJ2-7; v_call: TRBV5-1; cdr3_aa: CASSLGLGVKDEQYF
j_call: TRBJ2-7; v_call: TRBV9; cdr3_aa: CASSKTGTTYEQYF
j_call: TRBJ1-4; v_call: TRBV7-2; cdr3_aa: CASSPRQGTGEKLFF
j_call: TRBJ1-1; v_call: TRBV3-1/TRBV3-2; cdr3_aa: CASSQESRAFF
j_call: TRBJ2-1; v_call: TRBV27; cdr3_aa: CASSLSRRAGSSYNEQFF
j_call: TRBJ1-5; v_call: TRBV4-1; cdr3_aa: CASSQGQTSNQPQHF
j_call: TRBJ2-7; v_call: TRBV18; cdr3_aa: CASSLPSWNTYEQYF
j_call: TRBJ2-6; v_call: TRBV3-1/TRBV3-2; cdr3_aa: CASSQLGDGANVLTF
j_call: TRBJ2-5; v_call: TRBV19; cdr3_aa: CASRRQHQETQYF